This T cell receptor beta chain is drawn from a study of T cells in Graves' hyperthyroidism and ophthalmopathy. The study, taken as a whole, reports: Most expanded thyroid clonotypes above 0.001 recurred in blood.

In the case of this clonotype: Its antigen is as yet unknown. A much more abundant neighbour one base away suggests this may be a read error.

TCR beta CDR3 sequences were amplified from RNA transcripts. When the TCR CDR3 underwent first-round RT-PCR, the HTBI primer set was used. TCRdb independently ran MiXCR on the multiplex PCR reads; one entry per CDR3 protein. The sample contains roughly 740,000 distinct CDR3 sequences, about 16% of which appear only once. Graves' hyperthyroidism showing no ophthalmopathy progression within 18 months was considered stable. Pregnant or lactating patients were excluded, as were those with uncontrolled infection or other autoimmune disease. Trimming left V 6 bases short and J 3 bases short, with 16 bases between. The CDR3 is 15 amino acids. Germline CDR1 reads LGHDT; CDR2 reads YNNKEL (reference sequence).

V usage is TRBV3-1 and J usage is TRBJ2-3, with a weak D call TRBD2 (6 bases). The TCR originated in a man aged 18 to 29 with Graves' hyperthyroidism. The sequencing sample was made of blood. The CDR3 sequence: CASRRTTSRTDTQYF. The CDR3 DNA is TGTGCCAGCAGGCGGACGACTAGTCGGACAGATACGCAGTATTTT.